Described below is a single TCR beta chain sequence and its context. TCR beta CDR3 regions were amplified from RNA transcripts. HTBI primers drove first-round RT-PCR of the TCR CDR3. One entry per CDR3 protein, called by TCRdb with MiXCR from the multiplex PCR reads. In the table there are fewer than 400,000 distinct CDR3 sequences, about a sixth of which are singletons. Patients aged 18 to 65 had newly diagnosed hyperthyroidism of under 2 months' duration. The PBMCs were sourced from fresh peripheral blood (10 ml). The CDR3 length is 15 residues. V gave up 1 base and J gave up 0 bases, with 9 bases separating them. Germline V gene sequence: CDR1 SGHRS, CDR2 YFSETQ. The data were taken from a study of T cells in Graves' hyperthyroidism and ophthalmopathy.

Material for sequencing was blood. The source is a woman between 18 and 30 years old with Graves' hyperthyroidism that later progressed to Graves' ophthalmopathy. V gene TRBV5-1 combines with J gene TRBJ2-3; D perhaps matches TRBD2 (6 bases). The CDR3 loop is CASSLTSFSTDTQYF. For the CDR3, the DNA is TGCGCCAGCAGCTTGACTAGCTTTAGCACAGATACGCAGTATTTT.